The 8 T cell receptor beta chains given below trace back to one sample, sequenced in a study of molecular identifiers for immune sequencing clone quantification. MiXCR, run by TCRdb on the PCR reads, gives a single entry per CDR3 protein. The data show about 640,000 distinct CDR3 sequences, just under 20% seen once. The sequenced sample was naive CD8+ T cells from blood, with Jurkat cell RNA spiked in. Noted subset: FACS-sorted CD8+CD4-CCR7+CD45RA+ naive T cells. Receptors originate from a human donor in good health. Some libraries in this study had Jurkat cell RNA spiked in.

With respect to this clonotype: This may come from a read error, since a much larger clone is one base off. The CDR3 ends on some other residue instead of the conserved phenylalanine or tryptophan, so this is likely a read error. The rearrangement uses TRBV6-2 or TRBV6-3 and TRBJ2-5; 8 nucleotides agree with TRBD2. CDR3 length equals 15 residues. Germline V gives CDR1 MNHEY, CDR2 SVGEGT. V lost 6 bases and J lost 4; bases outside the gene matches: 10. CDR3 nucleotides: TGTGCCAGCAGCCCACGGACGGGAGGGGGAGAGACCCAGTACCTC. This gives the protein CASSPRTGGGETQYL.

This clonotype has a count of ten or more. This CDR3 is CASSSGFGDGYTF. The CDR3 bases are TGTGCCAGCAGTTCAGGTTTTGGGGACGGCTACACCTTC. The genes are TRBV28 and TRBJ1-2, with D maybe TRBD1 (5 bases). The CDR3 runs 13 residues. V was clipped by 4 bases and J by 8 bases, with 14 bases between them. Germline V gives CDR1 MDHEN, CDR2 SYDVKM.

This clonotype was seen ten or more times. The V and J genes are TRBV5-3 and TRBJ1-1; no clear D gene. TRBV5-3 is an open reading frame whose function is uncertain. This CDR3 spans 13 amino acids. The CDR3 bases are TGTGCAAGGGCTCCCCTCCCGAACACTGAAGCTTTCTTT. This translates into CARAPLPNTEAFF.

This clonotype was detected ten times or more. The rearrangement joins TRBV7-9 to TRBJ1-2, with D possibly TRBD1 on 6 matching bases. The V gene's germline CDR1 is SEHNR and CDR2 FQNEAQ (reference sequence). V lost 1 base to trimming and J lost 8 bases, with 17 bases between them. The CDR3 sequence is 15 residues long. CDR3 bases: TGTGCCAGCAGCTTAGGCAGGGGCGAATATCAAGGCTACACCTTC. Protein product: CASSLGRGEYQGYTF.

This clonotype was found many times. J is TRBJ1-1 and V is TRBV30; no clear D. Trimming took 0 bases from V and 11 from J, leaving 10 bases between them. Germline CDR1 and CDR2: GTSNPN and SVGIG (reference sequence). The CDR3 is 11 residues long. CDR3 protein: CAWSVSPTAFF. The CDR3 coding sequence is TGTGCCTGGAGTGTCTCCCCGACGGCTTTCTTT.

Comments on this clonotype: This may be a read error: a much more frequent sequence differs by one nucleotide. The chain employs TRBV7-9 and TRBJ2-2; no reliable D call. Germline V gene data show CDR1 as SEHNR and CDR2 as FQNEAQ (reference sequence). There are 16 residues in the CDR3. CDR3 in amino acids: CAGSSSLGYSAGELFF. CDR3 bases: TGTGCCGGCAGCTCCTCCTTGGGGTATTCGGCCGGGGAGCTGTTTTTT. The full variable domain, in which reference TRBV7-9 and TRBJ2-2 provide the parts outside the CDR3, is DTGVSQNPRHKITKRGQNVTFRCDPISEHNRLYWYRQTLGQGPEFLTYFQNEAQLEKSRLLSDRFSAERPKGSFSTLEIQRTEQGDSAMYLCAGSSSLGYSAGELFFGEGSRLTVL.

At least ten counts were recorded for this clonotype. The gene calls are TRBV7-9 and TRBJ2-3; D unclear. CDR3 length: 14 residues. V lost 6 bases to trimming and J lost 2 bases, with 12 bases between them. Germline CDR1 and CDR2: SEHNR and FQNEAQ (reference sequence). The CDR3: CASRSRALTDTQYF. CDR3 coding DNA: TGTGCCAGCAGGAGCCGGGCCCTCACAGATACGCAGTATTTT.

This chain joins TRBV27 and TRBJ2-1; D not certain. CDR3 length: 14 residues. V shed 0 bases and J shed 3 bases, with 6 bases lying between them. Per germline, CDR1 MNHEY and CDR2 SMNVEV (reference sequence). CDR3 amino acids: CASSLSGLYNEQFF. CDR3 nucleotide sequence: TGTGCCAGCAGTTTATCAGGTCTCTACAATGAGCAGTTCTTC.